The sequence of this T cell receptor beta chain was determined in a study of vaccination effects on CD4 cells after COVID-19. About this clone itself: Its antigen remains unidentified.

Expansion of antigen-specific CD4+ T cells with viral peptide pools was carried out by the ViraFEST assay before sequencing. CD4+ T cells were isolated after less than 13 days of culture. Vaccinated recipients, who were negative for nucleocapsid antibodies, had no history of SARS-CoV-2 infection. Sequencing used immunoSEQ multiplex PCR; TCRdb keeps in-frame clones, though not all of them. The sample holds around 20,000 clones; 70% are singletons and the top ten take approximately 16%. This CDR3 spans 14 amino acids. Trimming pared 0 bases from V and 4 bases from J, leaving 9 bases between. Germline V gives CDR1 SEHNR, CDR2 FQNEAQ (reference sequence). Study outcomes and limitations: Clones arising from infection and from vaccination showed marked clonal contraction late after vaccination. Common cold coronavirus cross-reactivity was shown by only 1 of 255 vaccine-induced clones in healthy vaccinees. No early post-infection timepoints were available in the study, which also included few convalescent patients.

The specimen comprised CD4+ T cells from PBMCs cultured with HCoV-229E spike peptides, sampled before COVID-19 vaccination. This chain joins TRBV7-9 and TRBJ1-2; unclear D gene. This clonotype originated in a human donor who received a COVID-19 vaccine. The CDR3 protein is CASSLAGGVYGYTF. The DNA for the CDR3 is TGTGCCAGCAGCTTAGCGGGTGGGGTCTATGGCTACACCTTC.